The clone carrying this TCR beta chain was found once. Antigen unknown. This table comes from immunoSEQ multiplex PCR, and its TCRdb copy is limited to in-frame clones, with some not included. The sample has roughly 310,000 clones; 88% are singletons. This entry belongs to a study of cytomegalovirus exposure and HLA in healthy donors. About the research overall: The 650 to 850 first-cohort repertoires and the 120 or so validation repertoires shared the same platform, a later analysis reported. General observations from the study: Researchers reported that a few CMV-associated chains were confirmed in vitro as CMV antigen-specific. Researchers counted around 180 TCR beta chains as cytomegalovirus-associated.

Germline V lookup: CDR1 MNHNY, CDR2 SVGAGI (reference sequence). The CDR3 runs 12 residues. J gave up 8 bases and V 9 bases, and 6 bases lay outside the gene matches. Sample: PBMCs. The rearrangement uses TRBV6-6 and TRBJ2-3; 9 nucleotides match TRBD2. The sequence was collected from a man aged 25-45 years in good health and CMV-seronegative. CDR3 in amino acids: CASGGGAGTQYF. CDR3 DNA: TGTGCCAGTGGCGGGGGGGCCGGTACGCAGTATTTT.